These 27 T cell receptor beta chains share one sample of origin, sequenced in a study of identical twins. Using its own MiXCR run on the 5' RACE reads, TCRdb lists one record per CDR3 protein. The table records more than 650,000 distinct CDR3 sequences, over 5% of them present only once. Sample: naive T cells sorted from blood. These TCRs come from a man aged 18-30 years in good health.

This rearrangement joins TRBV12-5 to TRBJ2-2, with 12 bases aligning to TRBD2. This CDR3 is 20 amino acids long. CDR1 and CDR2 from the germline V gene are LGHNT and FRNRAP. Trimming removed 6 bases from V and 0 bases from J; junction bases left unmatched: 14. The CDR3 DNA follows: TGTGCTAGTGGCTCTTCTGTGACTAGCGGGAGCCACGCGAACACCGGGGAGCTGTTTTTT. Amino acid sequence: CASGSSVTSGSHANTGELFF.

CDR3 nucleotides: TGCGCCAGCAGCTGGAGTCCCTCCTACGAGCAGTACTTC. Translating gives CASSWSPSYEQYF. The rearrangement links TRBV10-2 to TRBJ2-7; D gene unclear. Germline V gene data show CDR1 as WSHSY and CDR2 as SAAADI. This CDR3 has 13 residues. V lost 6 bases to trimming and J lost 0 bases, with 9 bases between them.

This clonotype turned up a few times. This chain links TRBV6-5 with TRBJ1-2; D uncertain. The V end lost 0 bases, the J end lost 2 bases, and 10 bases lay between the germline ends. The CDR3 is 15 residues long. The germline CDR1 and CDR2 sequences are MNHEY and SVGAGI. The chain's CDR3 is CASSYSSSGNYGYTF. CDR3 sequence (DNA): TGTGCCAGCAGTTACTCAAGTAGCGGGAACTATGGCTACACCTTC.

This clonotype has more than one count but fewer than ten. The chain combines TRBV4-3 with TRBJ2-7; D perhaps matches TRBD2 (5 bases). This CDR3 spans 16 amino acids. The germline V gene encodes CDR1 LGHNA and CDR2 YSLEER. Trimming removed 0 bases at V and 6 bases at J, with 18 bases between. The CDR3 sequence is CASSQDLGSLAGEQYF. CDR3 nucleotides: TGCGCCAGCAGCCAAGATCTTGGGAGTCTAGCTGGCGAGCAGTACTTC.

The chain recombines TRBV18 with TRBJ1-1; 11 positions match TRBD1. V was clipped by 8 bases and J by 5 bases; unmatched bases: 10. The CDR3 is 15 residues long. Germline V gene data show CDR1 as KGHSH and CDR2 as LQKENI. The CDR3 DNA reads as TGTGCCAGCACGGACAGGGGGCGTTGGGGGACTGAAGCTTTCTTT. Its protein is CASTDRGRWGTEAFF.

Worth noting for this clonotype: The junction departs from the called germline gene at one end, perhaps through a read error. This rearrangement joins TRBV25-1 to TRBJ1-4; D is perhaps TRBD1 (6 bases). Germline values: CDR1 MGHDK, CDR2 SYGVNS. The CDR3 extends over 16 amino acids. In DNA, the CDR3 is TGTGCCGGCAGTGAAGGGTGGGGGGGCCTGCGGGAAAAACTGTTTTTT. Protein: CAGSEGWGGLREKLFF.

This CDR3 is CASSVTTVWNEQFF. For the CDR3, the DNA is TGTGCCAGCAGCGTGACCACGGTGTGGAATGAGCAGTTCTTC. The chain has TRBV12-3 or TRBV12-4 and TRBJ2-1; D is uncertain. Trimming pared 6 bases from V and 7 bases from J, leaving 16 bases between. This CDR3 spans 14 amino acids.

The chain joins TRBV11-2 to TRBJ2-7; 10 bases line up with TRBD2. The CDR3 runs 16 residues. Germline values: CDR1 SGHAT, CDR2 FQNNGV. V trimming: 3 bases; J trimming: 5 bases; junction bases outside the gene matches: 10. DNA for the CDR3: TGTGCCAGCAGCTTGGGTCGAAGCGGGAGGGCCCACGAGCAGTACTTC. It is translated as CASSLGRSGRAHEQYF.

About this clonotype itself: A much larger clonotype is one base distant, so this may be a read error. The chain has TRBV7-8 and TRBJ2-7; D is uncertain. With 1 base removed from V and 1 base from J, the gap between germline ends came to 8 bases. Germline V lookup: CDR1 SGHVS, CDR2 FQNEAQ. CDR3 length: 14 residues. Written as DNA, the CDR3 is TGTGCCAGCAGCTTAGGTAGCAGATCCTACGAGCAGTACTTC. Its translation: CASSLGSRSYEQYF. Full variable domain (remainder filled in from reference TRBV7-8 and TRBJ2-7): GAGVSQSPRYKVAKRGQDVALRCDPISGHVSLFWYQQALGQGPEFLTYFQNEAQLDKSGLPSDRFFAERPEGSVSTLKIQRTQQEDSAVYLCASSLGSRSYEQYFGPGTRLTVT.

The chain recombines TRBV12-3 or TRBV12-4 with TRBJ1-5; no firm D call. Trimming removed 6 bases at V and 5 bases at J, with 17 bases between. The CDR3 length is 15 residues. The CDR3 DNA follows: TGTGCCAGCAGCTCGGGAAGGGCTGGAGATCAGCCCCAGCATTTT. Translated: CASSSGRAGDQPQHF.

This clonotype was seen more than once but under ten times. CDR3 sequence: CSVEGYEQFF. CDR3 coding DNA: TGCAGCGTTGAAGGCTATGAGCAGTTCTTC. This chain joins TRBV29-1 and TRBJ2-1; the D is unclear. The CDR3 contains 10 residues. Trimming removed 1 base at V and 8 bases at J, with 3 bases between. CDR1 and CDR2 (germline): SQVTM, ANQGSEA.

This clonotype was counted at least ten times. CDR3 DNA sequence: TGTGCCAGCAGTTACAGCGGGACAGGCTTCTACGAGCAGTACTTC. Its protein product is CASSYSGTGFYEQYF. The chain is built from TRBV6-5 and TRBJ2-7; D is possibly TRBD1 (8 bases). With 2 bases removed from V and 3 bases from J, the gap between germline ends came to 14 bases. The CDR3 runs to 15 residues. CDR1 is MNHEY, CDR2 SVGAGI, per germline.

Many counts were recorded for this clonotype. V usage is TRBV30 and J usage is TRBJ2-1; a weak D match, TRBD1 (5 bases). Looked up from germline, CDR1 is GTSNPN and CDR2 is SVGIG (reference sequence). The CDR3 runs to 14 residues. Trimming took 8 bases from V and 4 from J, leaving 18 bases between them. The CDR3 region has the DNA TGTGCCGCCCAAGGGGATTCAGTTTACAATGAGCAGTTCTTC. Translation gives CAAQGDSVYNEQFF.

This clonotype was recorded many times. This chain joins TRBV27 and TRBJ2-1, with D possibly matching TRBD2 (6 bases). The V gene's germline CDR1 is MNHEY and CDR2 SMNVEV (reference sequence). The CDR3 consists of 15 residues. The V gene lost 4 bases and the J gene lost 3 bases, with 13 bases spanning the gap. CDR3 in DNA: TGTGCCAGCAGTTCGCCGGGACTGGGCTACAATGAGCAGTTCTTC. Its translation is CASSSPGLGYNEQFF.

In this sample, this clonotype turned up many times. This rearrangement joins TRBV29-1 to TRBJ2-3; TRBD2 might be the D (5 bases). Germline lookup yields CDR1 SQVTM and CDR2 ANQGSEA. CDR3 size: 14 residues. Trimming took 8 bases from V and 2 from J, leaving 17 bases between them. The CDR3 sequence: CSFEDERDTDTQYF. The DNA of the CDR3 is TGCAGCTTCGAGGATGAACGGGACACAGATACGCAGTATTTT.

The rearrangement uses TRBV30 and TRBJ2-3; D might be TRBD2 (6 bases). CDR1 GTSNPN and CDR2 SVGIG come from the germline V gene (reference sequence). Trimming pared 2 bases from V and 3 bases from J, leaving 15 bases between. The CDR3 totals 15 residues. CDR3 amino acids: CAWSIGGSSTDTQYF. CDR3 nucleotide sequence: TGTGCCTGGAGTATTGGGGGGTCCAGTACAGATACGCAGTATTTT.

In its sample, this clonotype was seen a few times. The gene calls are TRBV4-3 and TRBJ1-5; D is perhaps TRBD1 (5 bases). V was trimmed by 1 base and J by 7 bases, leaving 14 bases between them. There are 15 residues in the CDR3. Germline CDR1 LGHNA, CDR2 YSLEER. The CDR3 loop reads CASSQGGSRDQPQHF. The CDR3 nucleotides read TGCGCCAGCAGCCAAGGAGGGTCGAGGGACCAGCCCCAGCATTTT.

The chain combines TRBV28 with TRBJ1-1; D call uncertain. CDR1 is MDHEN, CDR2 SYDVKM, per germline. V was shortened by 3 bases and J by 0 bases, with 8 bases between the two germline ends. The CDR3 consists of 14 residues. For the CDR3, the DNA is TGTGCCAGCAGTTTTCGGAGCATGAACACTGAAGCTTTCTTT. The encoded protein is CASSFRSMNTEAFF.

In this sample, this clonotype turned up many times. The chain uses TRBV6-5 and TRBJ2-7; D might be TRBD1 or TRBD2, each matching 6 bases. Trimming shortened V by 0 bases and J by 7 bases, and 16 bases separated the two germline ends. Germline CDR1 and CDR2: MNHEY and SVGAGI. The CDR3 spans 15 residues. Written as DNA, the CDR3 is TGTGCCAGCAGTTACTCGCGACCTGAGGGGGGAGAGCAGTACTTC. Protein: CASSYSRPEGGEQYF.

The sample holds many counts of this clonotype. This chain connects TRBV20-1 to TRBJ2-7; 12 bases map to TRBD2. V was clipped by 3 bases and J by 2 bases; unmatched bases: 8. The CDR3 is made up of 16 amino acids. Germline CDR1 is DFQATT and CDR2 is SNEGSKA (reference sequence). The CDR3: CSARNPSGRDPYEQYF. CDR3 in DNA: TGCAGTGCTAGGAACCCTAGCGGGAGGGATCCCTACGAGCAGTACTTC.

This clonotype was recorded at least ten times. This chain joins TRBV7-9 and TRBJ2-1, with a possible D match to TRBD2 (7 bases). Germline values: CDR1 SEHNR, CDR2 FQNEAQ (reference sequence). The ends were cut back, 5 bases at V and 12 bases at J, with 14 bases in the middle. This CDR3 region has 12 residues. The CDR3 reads CASSSGDKWQFF. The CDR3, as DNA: TGTGCCAGCAGCAGCGGGGACAAGTGGCAGTTCTTC.

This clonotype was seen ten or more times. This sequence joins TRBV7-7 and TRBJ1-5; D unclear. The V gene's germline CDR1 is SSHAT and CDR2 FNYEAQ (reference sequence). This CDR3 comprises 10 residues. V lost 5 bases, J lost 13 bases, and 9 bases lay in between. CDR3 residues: CASSMDGQHF. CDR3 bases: TGTGCCAGCAGCATGGACGGTCAGCATTTT.

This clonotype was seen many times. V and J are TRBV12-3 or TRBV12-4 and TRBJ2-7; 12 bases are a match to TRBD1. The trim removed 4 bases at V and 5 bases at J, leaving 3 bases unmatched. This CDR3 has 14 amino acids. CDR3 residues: CASSSGQGADEQYV. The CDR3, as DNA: TGTGCCAGCAGTTCGGGACAGGGGGCAGACGAGCAGTACGTC.

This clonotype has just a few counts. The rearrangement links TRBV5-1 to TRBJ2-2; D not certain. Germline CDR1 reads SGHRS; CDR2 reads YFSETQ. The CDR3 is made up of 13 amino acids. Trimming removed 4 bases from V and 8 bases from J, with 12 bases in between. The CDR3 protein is CASSLIVTGELFF. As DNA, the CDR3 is TGCGCCAGCAGCCTGATCGTGACTGGGGAGCTGTTTTTT.

CDR3 residues: CASSGFLASGSTDTQYF. CDR3 in DNA: TGTGCCAGCAGTGGGTTTCTTGCCAGCGGGAGCACAGATACGCAGTATTTT. The chain combines TRBV12-3 or TRBV12-4 with TRBJ2-3; D possibly corresponds to TRBD2 (6 bases). The V end lost 5 bases, the J end lost 0 bases, and 18 bases lay between the germline ends. The CDR3 covers 17 residues.

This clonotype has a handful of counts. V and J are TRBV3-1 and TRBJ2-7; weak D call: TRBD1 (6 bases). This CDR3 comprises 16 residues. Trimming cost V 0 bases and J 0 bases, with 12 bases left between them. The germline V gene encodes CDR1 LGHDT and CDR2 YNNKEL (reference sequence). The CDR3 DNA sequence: TGTGCCAGCAGCCAAGACGTTCGGGACAACTCCTACGAGCAGTACGTC. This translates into CASSQDVRDNSYEQYV.

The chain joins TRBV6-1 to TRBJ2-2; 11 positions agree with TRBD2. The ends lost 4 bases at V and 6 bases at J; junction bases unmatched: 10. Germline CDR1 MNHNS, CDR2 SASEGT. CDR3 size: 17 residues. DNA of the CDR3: TGTGCCAGCAGTGGGAGTAGCGGGAGGGCCCCCCCCGGGGAGCTGTTTTTT. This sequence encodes CASSGSSGRAPPGELFF.